The present TCR beta chain was sequenced within a study of T cells in Graves' hyperthyroidism and ophthalmopathy. CDR1 is ENHRY and CDR2 is SYGVKD in the germline V gene. V lost 5 bases and J 6 bases, leaving 11 bases between the germline ends. This CDR3 contains 13 residues. From RNA transcripts, TCR beta CDR3 regions were amplified. TCR CDR3 regions were first amplified by RT-PCR with HTBI primers. From the multiplex PCR reads, TCRdb called clonotypes with MiXCR, one entry per CDR3 protein. The table lists 310,000 or so distinct CDR3 sequences, about a sixth of them singletons. This clonotype was found many times.

V usage is TRBV10-3 and J usage is TRBJ2-1; TRBD1 is a possible D gene (6 bases). The sample consisted of blood. The receptor was isolated from a woman aged 55 to 70 with Graves' ophthalmopathy. CDR3 amino acids: CAISINRVNEQFF. CDR3 nucleotide sequence: TGTGCCATCAGTATAAACAGGGTCAATGAGCAGTTCTTC.